Listed below are T cell receptor beta chains from one sample, sequenced in a study of blood T cell repertoires in COVID-19. The protocol was immunoSEQ multiplex PCR, while the TCRdb copy is restricted to in-frame clones and leaves out a portion. The data contain 150,000 to 200,000 clones, 70% to 85% of them singletons. The specimen was peripheral blood. The receptors were gathered from a middle-aged woman with COVID-19, enrolled during active disease. CDR3s include the opening cysteine and the closing phenylalanine or tryptophan.

V,CDR3
TRBV2,CASKAGTHTNQPQHF
TRBV27,CASSLLRPSGTSTDTQYF
TRBV2,CASRGSPGTPGETQYF
TRBV4-1,CASSRQRQETQYF
TRBV7-9,CASSAQGGRTDTQYF
TRBV19,CASSIGLDTQYF
TRBV5-4,CASSLSGRGRETQYF
TRBV13,CASSPRASDTQYF
TRBV7-9,CASSPDRDRARSPLHF
TRBV18,CASSPGLGGKETQYF
TRBV30,CAWDAAGTGDEKLFF
TRBV4-1,CASSQLDLISGANVLTF
TRBV19,CASSIGTGPYEQYF
TRBV4-2,CASSHGQGGYGYTF
TRBV6-1,CASSEPGGRETQYF
TRBV19,CASSPGQGPYEQYF
TRBV18,CASSPGTGSTMGYTF
TRBV19,CATGPGPDTQYF
TRBV2,CASSEGPGTYNEQFF
TRBV28,CASTPSRNYGYTF
TRBV12-3/TRBV12-4,CASSQDRGEKLFF
TRBV7-8,CASSLARETQYF
TRBV12-2,CASRLVVRDTANEQYF
TRBV27,CATWDRAPENTEAFF
TRBV25-1,CASSEGLALYF
TRBV20-1,CSASGRRTGGHEQFF
TRBV2,CATSGGYMSNQPQHF
TRBV7-9,CASSLVSQGNAYEQYF
TRBV15,CATSRVTSGGTNEQFF
TRBV4-1,CASSQRFEGTALQETQYF
TRBV11-3,CASSPLGGLSRCRGDTQYF
TRBV12-5,CASGGTGRSNQPQHF
TRBV18,CASSPDWNPSNEQFF
TRBV7-6,CASSTTGGDEQFF
TRBV29-1,CSASTAKAFF
TRBV2,CASSVFQGNTGELFF
TRBV21-1,CASTPRGGKYF
TRBV6-5,CASRRETSTDTQYF
TRBV27,CASSEGSSSYNEQFF
TRBV28,CASSQTGTGTYEQYF
TRBV28,CASRGASTEAFF
TRBV30,CAWSRPFTDSCAFF
TRBV14,CASSQLRQGSYEQYF
TRBV28,CASSLEGLAGPSTGELFF
TRBV18,CASATGTNTEAFF
TRBV11-2,CASSRDRDPYNEQFF
TRBV6-5,CASTRRQGYEQYF
TRBV7-6,CASSEVGTANTEAFF
TRBV20-1,CSASVLAGTDTQYF
TRBV7-2,CASSLLGGYNQPQHF
TRBV7-3,CASSQGLAAYNEQFF